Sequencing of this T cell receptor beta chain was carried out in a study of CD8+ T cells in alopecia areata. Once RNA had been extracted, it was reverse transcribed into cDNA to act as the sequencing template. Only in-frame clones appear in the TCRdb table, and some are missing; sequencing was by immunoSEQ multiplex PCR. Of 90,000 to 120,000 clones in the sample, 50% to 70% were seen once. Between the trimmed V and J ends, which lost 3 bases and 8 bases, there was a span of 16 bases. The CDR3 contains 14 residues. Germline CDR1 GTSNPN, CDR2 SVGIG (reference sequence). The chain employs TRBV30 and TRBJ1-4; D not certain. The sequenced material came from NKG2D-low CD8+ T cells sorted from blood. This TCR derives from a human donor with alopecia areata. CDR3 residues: CAWSLGPPGEKLFF. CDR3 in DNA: TGTGCCTGGAGCCTAGGACCCCCGGGAGAAAAACTGTTTTTT.